These 13 T cell receptor beta chains came from one sample sequenced in a study of T cell responses to AZD1222 COVID-19 vaccine. TCRdb's copy holds only in-frame clones and misses some; the assay was immunoSEQ multiplex PCR. This sample yields more than 100,000 clones, of which roughly 90% are seen a single time; 1.5% to 2% belongs to the top ten. This material consisted of peripheral blood, taken on day 0 of AZD1222 vaccination. These receptors were collected from an adult in good health.

The V gene is TRBV19, the J gene TRBJ1-2; 9 bases are shared with TRBD1. Germline V gives CDR1 LNHDA, CDR2 SQIVND (reference sequence). Unmatched junction bases numbered 4, after V lost 4 bases and J lost 4 bases. The length of the CDR3 is 14 residues. The CDR3 nucleotides read TGTGCCAGTAGTACGGACAGGGGTAGCTATGGCTACACCTTC. Translated, it gives CASSTDRGSYGYTF.

The chain has TRBV5-8 and TRBJ1-3; D not certain. The germline V and J ends were trimmed by 4 bases and 2 bases, with 10 bases remaining between them. In germline, CDR1 is SGHTS, CDR2 YDEGEE. The length of the CDR3 is 14 residues. The CDR3 reads CASSLMVAGNTIYF. The DNA of the CDR3 is TGTGCCAGCAGCCTCATGGTCGCTGGAAACACCATATATTTT.

This chain uses TRBV19 with TRBJ1-1, with D tentatively TRBD1 (6 bases). Germline lookup yields CDR1 LNHDA and CDR2 SQIVND (reference sequence). This CDR3 has 16 amino acids. V lost 6 bases and J lost 2, with 19 bases in between. Here the CDR3 reads CASSRPQTGINTEAFF. In nucleotides, the CDR3 is TGTGCCAGTAGCCGACCACAGACAGGAATCAACACTGAAGCTTTCTTT. Full variable domain (remainder filled in from reference TRBV19 and TRBJ1-1): DGGITQSPKYLFRKEGQNVTLSCEQNLNHDAMYWYRQDPGQGLRLIYYSQIVNDFQKGDIAEGYSVSREKKESFPLTVTSAQKNPTAFYLCASSRPQTGINTEAFFGQGTRLTVV.

The V gene is TRBV5-1, the J gene TRBJ2-1, with 9 nucleotides matching TRBD2. Trimming cost V 0 bases and J 5 bases; bases outside gene matches: 6. The CDR3 totals 16 residues. CDR1 is SGHRS and CDR2 is YFSETQ in the germline V gene. CDR3 sequence: CASSLAEAGGHNEQFF. DNA for the CDR3: TGCGCCAGCAGCTTGGCTGAAGCGGGGGGCCACAATGAGCAGTTCTTC.

This sequence joins TRBV19 and TRBJ2-1; 13 bases line up with TRBD2. The V and J ends lost 9 bases and 10 bases, in that order; junction bases with no gene match: 3. CDR3 length: 12 residues. CDR1 and CDR2 (germline): LNHDA, SQIVND (reference sequence). The CDR3 DNA sequence: TGTGCCAGCGGGGGACTAGCGGGAGAGCAGTTCTTC. Translated, it gives CASGGLAGEQFF.

To note about this clone: This sample also contains other DNA sequences that code for the same CDR3. The genes are TRBV4-3 and TRBJ2-6; no definite D call. Germline CDR1 and CDR2: LGHNA and YSLEER. This CDR3 has 18 amino acids. V lost 0 bases and J lost 0, with 12 bases in between. The CDR3 loop reads CASSQDRASSSGANVLTF. The CDR3 DNA reads TGCGCCAGCAGCCAAGATAGGGCCAGCTCCTCTGGGGCCAACGTCCTGACTTTC.

This clone has a count of ten or more. This chain joins TRBV6-1 and TRBJ1-3, with 7 positions matching TRBD1. The CDR3 runs to 15 residues. The germline V gene encodes CDR1 MNHNS and CDR2 SASEGT. V shed 7 bases, J shed 2 bases, and the junction held 8 bases outside the gene matches. In DNA, the CDR3 is TGTGCCAGCATGTTAACCGGGACAGCTGGAAACACCATATATTTT. Translation gives CASMLTGTAGNTIYF.

J is TRBJ2-5 and V is TRBV9; D call uncertain. V gave up 0 bases and J gave up 1 base, with 7 bases separating them. This CDR3 is built from 14 residues. Germline-derived CDR1 and CDR2 are SGDLS and YYNGEE. The CDR3 coding sequence is TGTGCCAGCAGCGTAGACCACCGCCAAGAGACCCAGTACTTC. Translation: CASSVDHRQETQYF.

The chain combines TRBV6-5 with TRBJ1-3; D call uncertain. The CDR3 has 15 residues. Trimming took off 4 bases at V and 0 bases at J, with 10 bases between the two ends. Per the germline V gene, CDR1 is MNHEY and CDR2 is SVGAGI. CDR3 sequence (DNA): TGTGCCAGCAGTTCCGCTAGCAACTCTGGAAACACCATATATTTT. It encodes CASSSASNSGNTIYF.

This sequence joins TRBV14 and TRBJ1-2, with D unclear. Germline V gene sequence: CDR1 SGHDN, CDR2 FVKESK. This CDR3 contains 15 residues. V dropped 4 bases and J dropped 2 bases, with 14 bases sitting between them. As DNA, the CDR3 is TGTGCCAGCAGCCTCGCCCGAACAGCCAACTATGGCTACACCTTC. Encoded protein: CASSLARTANYGYTF.

This clone was found a few times. The chain uses TRBV4-1 and TRBJ2-7; 8 bases align to TRBD2. The V gene end was trimmed by 4 bases and the J gene end by 0 bases; junction bases not matched to a gene: 8. Germline CDR1 reads MGHRA; CDR2 reads YSYEKL. The CDR3 runs 16 residues. CDR3 amino acids: CASSPRLAPSSYEQYF. Here the CDR3 DNA reads TGCGCCAGCAGCCCCCGACTAGCGCCGAGCTCCTACGAGCAGTACTTC.

The V and J genes are TRBV5-1 and TRBJ2-3; 13 bases map to TRBD2. Germline V gene lookup returns CDR1 SGHRS and CDR2 YFSETQ. This CDR3 contains 17 residues. The junction had 6 bases not matched to a gene; V was cut back by 3 bases and J by 2 bases. DNA for the CDR3: TGCGCCAGCAGCTCCAGTACTAGCGGGAGGGTCACAGATACGCAGTATTTT. Protein sequence: CASSSSTSGRVTDTQYF.

The chain has TRBV7-6 and TRBJ1-5, with TRBD1 identical over 7 bases. V shed 2 bases, J shed 3 bases, and the junction held 7 bases outside the gene matches. CDR3 length equals 16 residues. Germline V gene lookup returns CDR1 SGHVS and CDR2 FNYEAQ. CDR3 coding DNA: TGTGCCAGCAGCTTATCAACAGGGGTCTCCAATCAGCCCCAGCATTTT. Protein sequence: CASSLSTGVSNQPQHF.